A single sample is the source of the 8 T cell receptor beta chains below, sequenced in a study of blood T cell repertoires in COVID-19. Assay: immunoSEQ multiplex PCR; the TCRdb copy retains only in-frame clones and omits some. This sample has a few hundred thousand clones, with approximately 89% found just once. The sequenced material came from PBMCs or T cells enriched from blood (not recorded which). These receptors originate from a woman between 55 and 75 years old who had recovered from COVID-19.

This clone was seen once. The rearrangement uses TRBV19 and TRBJ1-5, with 10 bases lining up with TRBD1. Trimming cost V 7 bases and J 7 bases; bases outside gene matches: 7. This CDR3 spans 14 amino acids. Germline V gene data show CDR1 as LNHDA and CDR2 as SQIVND (reference sequence). CDR3 amino acids: CASNWDRGIQPQHF. CDR3 nucleotide sequence: TGTGCCAGTAATTGGGACAGGGGTATCCAGCCCCAGCATTTT. Looking up the rest from reference TRBV19 and TRBJ1-5 gives the full variable domain: DGGITQSPKYLFRKEGQNVTLSCEQNLNHDAMYWYRQDPGQGLRLIYYSQIVNDFQKGDIAEGYSVSREKKESFPLTVTSAQKNPTAFYLCASNWDRGIQPQHFGDGTRLSIL.

The chain has TRBV5-1 and TRBJ1-5; TRBD1 might be the D (5 bases). V gave up 2 bases and J gave up 3 bases, with 12 bases separating them. This CDR3 is built from 15 residues. Germline assignment: CDR1 SGHRS and CDR2 YFSETQ. For the CDR3, the DNA is TGCGCCAGCAGCTTATCAGGGCAGTACAATCAGCCCCAGCATTTT. Protein sequence: CASSLSGQYNQPQHF.

The rearrangement links TRBV3-1 (or the pseudogene TRBV3-2) to TRBJ2-7, with no clear D. The germline V and J ends were trimmed by 4 bases and 2 bases, with 9 bases remaining between them. Germline V gene sequence: CDR1 LGHDT, CDR2 YNNKEL (reference sequence). This CDR3 spans 13 amino acids. The CDR3 loop reads CASSPSHTYEQYF. In nucleotides, the CDR3 is TGTGCCAGCAGCCCATCGCACACCTACGAGCAGTACTTC.

CDR3 coding DNA: TGTGCCAGCAGTCGGACGGAAGGGGGAGAGACCCAGTACTTC. This sequence encodes CASSRTEGGETQYF. The chain joins TRBV7-9 to TRBJ2-5; perhaps TRBD1 as D (6 bases). This CDR3 comprises 14 residues. The V end lost 6 bases, the J end lost 4 bases, and 15 bases lay between the germline ends. Germline V gene sequence: CDR1 SEHNR, CDR2 FQNEAQ (reference sequence).

The J gene is TRBJ1-1, the V gene TRBV19; tentative D call: TRBD1 (5 bases). Germline V gene lookup returns CDR1 LNHDA and CDR2 SQIVND (reference sequence). This CDR3 has 14 amino acids. V was shortened by 5 bases and J by 5 bases, with 15 bases between the two germline ends. This CDR3 reads CASSLKTGGTEAFF. CDR3 bases: TGTGCCAGTAGTTTAAAAACAGGAGGGACTGAAGCTTTCTTT.

J is TRBJ2-1 and V is TRBV9, with 7 bases that match TRBD2. This CDR3 contains 15 residues. The V segment lost 1 base and the J segment 2 bases; nucleotides outside the gene matches: 3. Germline assignment: CDR1 SGDLS and CDR2 YYNGEE. Written as DNA, the CDR3 is TGTGCCAGCAGCGTACGGGGGGAGGCCTACAATGAGCAGTTCTTC. This codes for CASSVRGEAYNEQFF.

This chain links TRBV6-5 with TRBJ2-7, with TRBD1 identical over 8 bases. The CDR3 has 12 amino acids. J lost 5 bases, V lost 4 bases, and 1 base had no gene match. Germline lookup yields CDR1 MNHEY and CDR2 SVGAGI. The CDR3 is CASSSQGDEQYF. The CDR3 DNA reads TGTGCCAGCAGTTCACAGGGGGACGAGCAGTACTTC.

This sequence joins TRBV19 and TRBJ2-7; 8 bases are a match to TRBD2. V lost 5 bases, J lost 2 bases, and 5 bases stayed unmatched. This CDR3 comprises 14 residues. Germline values: CDR1 LNHDA, CDR2 SQIVND (reference sequence). CDR3 DNA sequence: TGTGCCAGTAGTCCGGGACTAGGAACCTACGAGCAGTACTTC. Translation gives CASSPGLGTYEQYF.